This T cell receptor beta chain was sequenced during a study of blood T cell repertoires in COVID-19. Study summary: Samples came from the United States, Italy and Spain, spanning acute and convalescent COVID-19.

Assay used: immunoSEQ multiplex PCR; TCRdb lists only in-frame clones, some missing. The sample holds 300,000 to 400,000 clones, approximately 86% seen once. V dropped 0 bases and J dropped 6 bases, with 8 bases sitting between them. Germline lookup yields CDR1 GTSNPN and CDR2 SVGIG (reference sequence). The length of the CDR3 is 12 residues. This clone was seen just once. The clonotype was recovered from a human donor in a cohort sampled during active COVID-19. Sequencing was done on a sample of peripheral blood. The chain has TRBV30 and TRBJ1-2; possible D gene TRBD1, 6 bases. The CDR3 protein is CAWSVDRHGYTF. CDR3 in DNA: TGTGCCTGGAGTGTCGACAGGCATGGCTACACCTTC.